Shown below are 13 T cell receptor beta chains from a single sample sequenced in a study of identical twins. Via MiXCR, TCRdb re-called the 5' RACE reads, giving one row per CDR3 protein. There are approximately 300,000 distinct CDR3 sequences in the sample; over 8.5% occur only once, and approximately 6.6% lies in the top ten. These data are also associated with another study on yellow fever vaccine responses in identical twins.

Sample: CD8+ T cells sorted from blood. The source is a woman aged 18 to 35 in good health.

This clonotype was seen at least ten times. V usage is TRBV12-3 or TRBV12-4 and J usage is TRBJ2-1, with 10 nucleotides matching TRBD2. J was trimmed by 5 bases and V by 2 bases; bases with no gene match: 6. This CDR3 contains 16 residues. The CDR3 sequence is CASSLTLAGADNEQFF. The DNA for the CDR3 is TGTGCCAGCAGTTTAACGCTAGCGGGAGCCGACAATGAGCAGTTCTTC.

The chain links TRBV2 to TRBJ2-7, with a possible D match to TRBD1 (5 bases). In germline, CDR1 is SNHLY, CDR2 FYNNEI. This CDR3 is built from 14 residues. Trimming stripped 1 base from V and 4 bases from J, with 11 bases between. The CDR3 reads CASSEGTGRYEQYF. The CDR3 bases are TGTGCCAGCAGTGAAGGCACAGGTCGGTACGAGCAGTACTTC. Together with reference TRBV2 and TRBJ2-7, the CDR3 gives the full variable domain: EPEVTQTPSHQVTQMGQEVILRCVPISNHLYFYWYRQILGQKVEFLVSFYNNEISEKSEIFDDQFSVERPDGSNFTLKIRSTKLEDSAMYFCASSEGTGRYEQYFGPGTRLTVT.

The chain uses TRBV25-1 and TRBJ2-7; D perhaps matches TRBD2 (5 bases). This CDR3 comprises 12 residues. Germline CDR1 reads MGHDK; CDR2 reads SYGVNS. V dropped 4 bases and J dropped 5 bases, with 9 bases sitting between them. Here the CDR3 reads CASSAAADEQYF. The CDR3 region has the DNA TGTGCCAGCAGTGCGGCAGCGGACGAGCAGTACTTC.

This clonotype was counted many times. The V and J genes are TRBV5-1 and TRBJ2-2, with no clear D. The germline V and J ends were trimmed by 2 bases and 8 bases, with 16 bases remaining between them. Germline CDR1 is SGHRS and CDR2 is YFSETQ. This CDR3 contains 15 residues. DNA for the CDR3: TGCGCCAGCAGCTTCATGGACCTAGGGTCAGGGGAGCTGTTTTTT. Its protein is CASSFMDLGSGELFF.

This clonotype has a count of ten or more. The genes are TRBV29-1 and TRBJ2-5, with 7 bases matching TRBD1. This CDR3 has 17 residues. V shed 7 bases and J 4 bases; nucleotides not matched to a gene: 21. Germline-derived CDR1 and CDR2 are SQVTM and ANQGSEA. CDR3 residues: CSAEPTGTENLGETQYF. In DNA form, the CDR3 reads TGCAGCGCCGAACCAACCGGGACAGAGAATTTAGGAGAGACCCAGTACTTC.

Only a few counts were recorded for this clonotype. This chain joins TRBV7-8 and TRBJ2-2; weak D call: TRBD1 (5 bases). Trimming removed 2 bases from V and 5 bases from J, with 12 bases in between. Germline CDR1 is SGHVS and CDR2 is FQNEAQ. The CDR3 runs to 15 residues. CDR3 in DNA: TGTGCCAGCAGCTTATATGAAGGGGCTACCGGGGAGCTGTTTTTT. It translates to CASSLYEGATGELFF.

This clonotype was recorded at least ten times. The chain links TRBV6-4 to TRBJ2-1; TRBD2 agrees at 11 bases. V shed 0 bases, J shed 11 bases, and the junction held 6 bases outside the gene matches. CDR1 is MRHNA, CDR2 SNTAGT, per germline. The CDR3 runs to 15 residues. The CDR3 loop reads CASSDSWGLAEKQFF. DNA for the CDR3: TGTGCCAGCAGTGACTCGTGGGGACTAGCGGAAAAGCAGTTCTTC.

The chain joins TRBV7-6 to TRBJ1-3; 7 nucleotides line up with TRBD1. V was clipped by 6 bases and J by 3 bases; unmatched bases: 5. This CDR3 spans 14 amino acids. CDR1 and CDR2 from the germline V gene are SGHVS and FNYEAQ. CDR3: CASSSGGIGNTIYF. The CDR3 bases are TGTGCCAGCAGTTCAGGGGGAATTGGAAACACCATATATTTT. The full variable domain, with the rest looked up from reference TRBV7-6 and TRBJ1-3, is GAGVSQSPRYKVTKRGQDVALRCDPISGHVSLYWYRQALGQGPEFLTYFNYEAQQDKSGLPNDRFSAERPEGSISTLTIQRTEQRDSAMYRCASSSGGIGNTIYFGEGSWLTVV.

This clonotype occurred many times. This chain joins TRBV5-6 and TRBJ1-6, with no clear D. V lost 2 bases, J lost 3 bases, and 12 bases lay in between. Germline values: CDR1 SGHDT, CDR2 YYEEEE. This CDR3 spans 16 amino acids. CDR3 DNA sequence: TGTGCCAGCAGCTTCTCGGGATCTCTCTATAATTCACCCCTCCACTTT. Translation gives CASSFSGSLYNSPLHF.

This clonotype was seen a single time. This chain joins TRBV25-1 and TRBJ2-3; perhaps TRBD1 as D (6 bases). The CDR3 consists of 17 residues. Trimming pared 8 bases from V and 0 bases from J, leaving 21 bases between. The germline gives CDR1 MGHDK, CDR2 SYGVNS. The CDR3 spells CASSRPGAESSTDTQYF. In DNA, the CDR3 is TGTGCCAGCTCCCGTCCAGGGGCAGAGTCTAGCACAGATACGCAGTATTTT.

This clonotype appeared many times. V gene TRBV12-3 or TRBV12-4 combines with J gene TRBJ1-5; D is uncertain. CDR3 length: 12 amino acids. Trimming cost V 2 bases and J 9 bases, with 8 bases left between them. This chain's CDR3 is CASSLLSGPQHF. In DNA form, the CDR3 reads TGTGCCAGCAGTTTACTGTCTGGGCCCCAGCATTTT.

The table lists this clonotype with many counts. The chain carries TRBV4-3 and TRBJ2-7, with D uncertain. Germline V lookup: CDR1 LGHNA, CDR2 YSLEER. The CDR3 is 15 residues long. V lost 2 bases, J lost 0 bases, and 11 bases lay in between. CDR3 in amino acids: CASSQSPSSSYEQYF. The CDR3 DNA sequence: TGCGCCAGCAGCCAAAGTCCCTCGAGCTCCTACGAGCAGTACTTC.

This clonotype was detected ten times or more. The chain joins TRBV3-1 to TRBJ2-7, with 12 bases identical to TRBD1. V was clipped by 0 bases and J by 5 bases; unmatched bases: 5. The CDR3 spans 16 residues. CDR1 and CDR2 (germline): LGHDT, YNNKEL (reference sequence). The CDR3 loop is CASSQDPGQGANEQYF. The CDR3 DNA reads TGTGCCAGCAGCCAAGATCCGGGACAGGGGGCCAACGAGCAGTACTTC.